The 8 T cell receptor beta chains presented below share a single source sample, sequenced in a study of blood T cell repertoires in COVID-19. Repertoires were generated with immunoSEQ multiplex PCR, while TCRdb's copy carries only in-frame clones and drops some. The sample consists of some 150,000 clones, about 81% of them appearing once. The specimen sequenced was peripheral blood. These receptors all stem from a woman in her seventies with acute or convalescent COVID-19.

The J gene is TRBJ2-1, the V gene TRBV11-2; TRBD1 is a possible D gene (5 bases). This CDR3 contains 16 residues. Between the trimmed V and J ends, which lost 2 bases and 8 bases, there was a span of 19 bases. Per germline, CDR1 SGHAT and CDR2 FQNNGV. The CDR3 DNA is TGTGCCAGCAGCTTATTGGGGCAGGGTTTTACGGATGAGCAGTTCTTC. Protein product: CASSLLGQGFTDEQFF.

This clone was found once. This sequence joins TRBV19 and TRBJ1-2, with D hard to call. The germline V gene has CDR1 LNHDA and CDR2 SQIVND (reference sequence). The CDR3 totals 15 residues. The V end lost 1 base, the J end lost 1 base, and 10 bases lay between the germline ends. The CDR3 protein is CASSIAEEFNYGYTF. CDR3 DNA: TGTGCCAGTAGTATAGCGGAGGAATTTAACTATGGCTACACCTTC.

The CDR3 bases are TGTGCCAGTACCCTCGGGGGCACAGATACGCAGTATTTT. Its protein is CASTLGGTDTQYF. V is TRBV19 and J is TRBJ2-3; perhaps TRBD2 as D (5 bases). CDR1 LNHDA and CDR2 SQIVND come from the germline V gene (reference sequence). This CDR3 has 13 amino acids. V lost 7 bases, J lost 1 base, and 9 bases lay in between.

The gene calls are TRBV5-8 and TRBJ2-5; D is possibly TRBD2 (5 bases). Germline V CDR1 and CDR2: SGHTS, YDEGEE. This CDR3 has 17 amino acids. V lost 4 bases to trimming and J lost 1 base, with 20 bases between them. Written as DNA, the CDR3 is TGTGCCAGCAGCCTACGGCGGGCGCTTCATTCCCAAGAGACCCAGTACTTC. This translates into CASSLRRALHSQETQYF.

This chain uses TRBV18 with TRBJ2-2, with a weak D call TRBD2 (6 bases). This CDR3 has 15 amino acids. Trimming shortened V by 0 bases and J by 3 bases, and 8 bases separated the two germline ends. Germline V CDR1 and CDR2: KGHSH, LQKENI. Here the CDR3 reads CASSPPTGDTGELFF. The CDR3 DNA reads TGTGCCAGCTCACCACCGACGGGAGACACCGGGGAGCTGTTTTTT. Looking up the rest from reference TRBV18 and TRBJ2-2 gives the full variable domain: NAGVMQNPRHLVRRRGQEARLRCSPMKGHSHVYWYRQLPEEGLKFMVYLQKENIIDESGMPKERFSAEFPKEGPSILRIQQVVRGDSAAYFCASSPPTGDTGELFFGEGSRLTVL.

The rearrangement joins TRBV9 to TRBJ2-7; D remains ambiguous. CDR3 length: 12 amino acids. Deletions cut 6 bases from V and 3 bases from J, with 10 bases between. Germline V gene lookup returns CDR1 SGDLS and CDR2 YYNGEE. Here the CDR3 DNA reads TGTGCCAGCAATCGGCCAGGCTACGAGCAGTACTTC. Its protein product is CASNRPGYEQYF.

The gene calls are TRBV18 and TRBJ2-3, with 8 positions matching TRBD1. Germline trimming cut 6 bases from V and 6 bases from J; bases unmatched to any gene: 8. Germline CDR1 and CDR2: KGHSH and LQKENI. The CDR3 is made up of 14 amino acids. Written as DNA, the CDR3 is TGTGCCAGCTCGAACCCAGGGGGCTTGGATACGCAGTATTTT. This codes for CASSNPGGLDTQYF. Full variable domain (outside the CDR3, taken from reference TRBV18 and TRBJ2-3): NAGVMQNPRHLVRRRGQEARLRCSPMKGHSHVYWYRQLPEEGLKFMVYLQKENIIDESGMPKERFSAEFPKEGPSILRIQQVVRGDSAAYFCASSNPGGLDTQYFGPGTRLTVL.

The chain carries TRBV4-1 and TRBJ1-2, with TRBD1 matching over 9 bases. The junction had 14 bases not matched to a gene; V was cut back by 0 bases and J by 6 bases. The CDR3 consists of 18 residues. Germline V CDR1 and CDR2: MGHRA, YSYEKL. Here the CDR3 reads CASSQDGSGLTGGNGYTF. CDR3 nucleotides: TGCGCCAGCAGCCAAGATGGTTCAGGCCTTACAGGGGGCAATGGCTACACCTTC.